This entry is about one T cell receptor (beta chain). Its specificity is unknown. Profiling relied on immunoSEQ multiplex PCR, and the TCRdb table lists in-frame clones only, not all of them. The table has some 74,000 clones, approximately 80% seen once. Germline V lookup: CDR1 SGHRS, CDR2 YFSETQ. The CDR3 runs to 15 residues. Trimming took off 1 base at V and 5 bases at J, with 15 bases between the two ends. The data belong to a study of T cell responses to AZD1222 COVID-19 vaccine. Study results and caveats: When two AZD1222 doses had been given, Spike-specific TCR breadth and depth rose.

The clonotype comes from an adult in good health. This chain joins TRBV5-1 and TRBJ1-1; possibly TRBD1 for D (5 bases). Sequences were derived from peripheral blood, sampled on day 0 of AZD1222 vaccination. CDR3 coding DNA: TGCGCCAGCAGCTTGAAGGGGCAGGAGGGTACTGAAGCTTTCTTT. Amino acids: CASSLKGQEGTEAFF.